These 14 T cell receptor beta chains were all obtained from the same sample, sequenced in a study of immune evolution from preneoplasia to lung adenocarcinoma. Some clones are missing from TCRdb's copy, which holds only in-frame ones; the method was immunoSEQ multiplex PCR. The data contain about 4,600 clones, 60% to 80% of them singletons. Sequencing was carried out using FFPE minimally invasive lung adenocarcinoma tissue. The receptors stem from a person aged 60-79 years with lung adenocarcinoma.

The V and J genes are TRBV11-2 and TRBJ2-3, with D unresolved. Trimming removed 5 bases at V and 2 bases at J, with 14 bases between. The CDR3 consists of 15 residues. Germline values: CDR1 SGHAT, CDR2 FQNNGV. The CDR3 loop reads CASSGVAGYTDTQYF. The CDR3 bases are TGTGCCAGCAGCGGAGTGGCTGGATACACAGATACGCAGTATTTT. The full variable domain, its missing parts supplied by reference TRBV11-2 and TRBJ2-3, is EAGVAQSPRYKIIEKRQSVAFWCNPISGHATLYWYQQILGQGPKLLIQFQNNGVVDDSQLPKDRFSAERLKGVDSTLKIQPAKLEDSAVYLCASSGVAGYTDTQYFGPGTRLTVL.

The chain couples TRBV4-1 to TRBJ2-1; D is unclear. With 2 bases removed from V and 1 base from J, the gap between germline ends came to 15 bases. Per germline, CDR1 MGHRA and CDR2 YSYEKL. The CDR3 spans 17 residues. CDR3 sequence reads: CASSQLTSAGSYNEQFF. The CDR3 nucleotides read TGCGCCAGCAGCCAATTAACTTCGGCCGGATCCTACAATGAGCAGTTCTTC.

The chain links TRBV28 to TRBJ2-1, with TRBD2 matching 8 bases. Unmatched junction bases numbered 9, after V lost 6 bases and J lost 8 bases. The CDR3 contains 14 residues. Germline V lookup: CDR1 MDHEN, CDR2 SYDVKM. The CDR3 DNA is TGTGCCAGCAGGAAAGCGGGAGTTACGGATGAGCAGTTCTTC. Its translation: CASRKAGVTDEQFF.

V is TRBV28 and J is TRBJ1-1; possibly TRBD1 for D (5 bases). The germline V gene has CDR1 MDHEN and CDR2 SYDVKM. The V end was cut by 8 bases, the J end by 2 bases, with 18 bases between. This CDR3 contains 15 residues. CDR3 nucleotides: TGTGCCAGCGGGGAGACCGGGGCGGCTAACACTGAAGCTTTCTTT. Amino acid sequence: CASGETGAANTEAFF. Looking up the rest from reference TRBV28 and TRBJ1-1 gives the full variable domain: DVKVTQSSRYLVKRTGEKVFLECVQDMDHENMFWYRQDPGLGLRLIYFSYDVKMKEKGDIPEGYSVSREKKERFSLILESASTNQTSMYLCASGETGAANTEAFFGQGTRLTVV.

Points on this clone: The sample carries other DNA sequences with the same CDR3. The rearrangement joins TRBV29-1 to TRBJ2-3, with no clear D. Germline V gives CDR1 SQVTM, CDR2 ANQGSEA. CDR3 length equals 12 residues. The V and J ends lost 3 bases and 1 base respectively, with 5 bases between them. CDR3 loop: CSVDQGTDTQYF. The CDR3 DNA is TGCAGCGTTGACCAGGGCACAGATACGCAGTATTTT.

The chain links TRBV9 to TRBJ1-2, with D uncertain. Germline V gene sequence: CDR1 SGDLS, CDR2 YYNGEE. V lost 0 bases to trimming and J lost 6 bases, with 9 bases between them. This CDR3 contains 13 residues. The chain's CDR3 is CASSVDTADGYTF. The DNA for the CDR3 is TGTGCCAGCAGCGTAGATACCGCTGATGGCTACACCTTC. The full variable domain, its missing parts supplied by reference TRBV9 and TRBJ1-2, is DSGVTQTPKHLITATGQRVTLRCSPRSGDLSVYWYQQSLDQGLQFLIQYYNGEERAKGNILERFSAQQFPDLHSELNLSSLELGDSALYFCASSVDTADGYTFGSGTRLTVV.

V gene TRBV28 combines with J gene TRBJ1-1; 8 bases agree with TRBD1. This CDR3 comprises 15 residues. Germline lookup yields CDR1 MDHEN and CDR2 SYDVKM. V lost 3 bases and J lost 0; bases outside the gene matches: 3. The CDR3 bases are TGTGCCAGCAGTTTTGGACAGGGAATGAACACTGAAGCTTTCTTT. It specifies CASSFGQGMNTEAFF.

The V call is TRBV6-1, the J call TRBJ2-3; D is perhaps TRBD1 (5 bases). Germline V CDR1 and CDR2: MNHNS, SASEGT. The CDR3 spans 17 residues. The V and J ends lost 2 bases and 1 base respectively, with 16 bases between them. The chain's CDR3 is CASSERPPGSGTDTQYF. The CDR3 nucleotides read TGTGCCAGCAGTGAACGGCCCCCAGGGTCTGGCACAGATACGCAGTATTTT.

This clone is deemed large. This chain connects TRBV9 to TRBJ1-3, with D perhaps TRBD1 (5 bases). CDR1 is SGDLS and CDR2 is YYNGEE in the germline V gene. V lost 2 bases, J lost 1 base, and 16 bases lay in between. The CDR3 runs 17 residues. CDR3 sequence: CASSVELWGDSGNTIYF. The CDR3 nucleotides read TGTGCCAGCAGCGTCGAACTATGGGGGGATTCTGGAAACACCATATATTTT. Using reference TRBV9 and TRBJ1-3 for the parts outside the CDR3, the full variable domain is DSGVTQTPKHLITATGQRVTLRCSPRSGDLSVYWYQQSLDQGLQFLIQYYNGEERAKGNILERFSAQQFPDLHSELNLSSLELGDSALYFCASSVELWGDSGNTIYFGEGSWLTVV.

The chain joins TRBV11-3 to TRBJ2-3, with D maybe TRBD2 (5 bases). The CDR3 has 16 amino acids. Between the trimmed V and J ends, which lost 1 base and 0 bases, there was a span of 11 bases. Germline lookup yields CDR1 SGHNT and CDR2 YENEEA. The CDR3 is CASSLGSAGSTDTQYF. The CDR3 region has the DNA TGTGCCAGCAGCTTAGGTTCGGCGGGTAGCACAGATACGCAGTATTTT.

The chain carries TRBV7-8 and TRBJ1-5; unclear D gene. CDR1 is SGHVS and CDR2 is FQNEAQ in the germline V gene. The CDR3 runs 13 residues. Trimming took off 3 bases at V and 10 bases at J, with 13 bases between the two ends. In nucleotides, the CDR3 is TGTGCCAGCAGCTTTCAGGACCGGCAACCCCAGCATTTT. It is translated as CASSFQDRQPQHF.

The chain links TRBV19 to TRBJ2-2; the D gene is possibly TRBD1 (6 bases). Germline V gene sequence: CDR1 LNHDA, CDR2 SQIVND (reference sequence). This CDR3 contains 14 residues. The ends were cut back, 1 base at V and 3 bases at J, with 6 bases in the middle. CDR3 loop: CASSIGTDTGELFF. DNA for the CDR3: TGTGCCAGTAGTATAGGGACAGACACCGGGGAGCTGTTTTTT.

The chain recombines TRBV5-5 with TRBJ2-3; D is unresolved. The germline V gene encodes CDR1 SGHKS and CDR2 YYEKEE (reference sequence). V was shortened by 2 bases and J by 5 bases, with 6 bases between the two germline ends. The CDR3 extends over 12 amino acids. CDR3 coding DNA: TGTGCCAGCAGCTTATTGGGAGATACGCAGTATTTT. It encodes CASSLLGDTQYF.

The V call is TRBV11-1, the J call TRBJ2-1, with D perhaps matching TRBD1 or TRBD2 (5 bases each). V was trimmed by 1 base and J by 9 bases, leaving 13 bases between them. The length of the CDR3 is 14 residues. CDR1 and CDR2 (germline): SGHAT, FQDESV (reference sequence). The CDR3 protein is CASSLVQTGAEQFF. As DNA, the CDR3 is TGTGCCAGCAGCTTAGTCCAAACCGGGGCTGAGCAGTTCTTC.